These T cell receptor beta chains were read from a single sample in a study of blood T cell repertoires in COVID-19. Method: immunoSEQ multiplex PCR; TCRdb's copy keeps in-frame clones and lacks some. The repertoire has 100,000 to 120,000 clones, approximately 72% of them found once; the top ten carry just under 20%. Material: peripheral blood. The receptor set was obtained from a woman aged 70-85 years with acute or convalescent COVID-19. Each CDR3 is given with its conserved first and last residue. Each record gives: V gene, J gene, CDR3 protein.

V gene: TRBV28
J gene: TRBJ1-2
CDR3 protein: CASSSSGGLIYGYTF

V gene: TRBV7-2
J gene: TRBJ1-3
CDR3 protein: CASTLDRGPGNTIYF

V gene: TRBV11-3
J gene: TRBJ2-5
CDR3 protein: CASSSRAGGHETQYF

V gene: TRBV12-3/TRBV12-4
J gene: TRBJ1-5
CDR3 protein: CASSPTDQPQHF

V gene: TRBV9
J gene: TRBJ1-1
CDR3 protein: CASSVRQENTEAFF

V gene: TRBV19
J gene: TRBJ1-2
CDR3 protein: CASSINSRGDGYTF

V gene: TRBV28
J gene: TRBJ2-2
CDR3 protein: CASRPAGGTGELFF

V gene: TRBV6-2/TRBV6-3
J gene: TRBJ2-6
CDR3 protein: CASSKDSLSGANVLTF

V gene: TRBV27
J gene: TRBJ2-1
CDR3 protein: CASSLSLGSGEQFF

V gene: TRBV13
J gene: TRBJ2-7
CDR3 protein: CASSPGTGAYEQYF

V gene: TRBV4-1
J gene: TRBJ2-6
CDR3 protein: CASSPQTTLAGANVLTF

V gene: TRBV18
J gene: TRBJ1-1
CDR3 protein: CASSTSGGSTEAFF

V gene: TRBV19
J gene: TRBJ1-5
CDR3 protein: CASSPRSQAGSQPQHF

V gene: TRBV2
J gene: TRBJ1-4
CDR3 protein: CASSAPGLRNEKLFF

V gene: TRBV29-1
J gene: TRBJ2-1
CDR3 protein: CSVARGNEQFF

V gene: TRBV11-2
J gene: TRBJ2-3
CDR3 protein: CASSLVPTSGGDTDTQYF

V gene: TRBV7-2
J gene: TRBJ2-2
CDR3 protein: CASSSSSYTGELFF

V gene: TRBV5-1
J gene: TRBJ1-3
CDR3 protein: CASSGSGATGNTIYF

V gene: TRBV28
J gene: TRBJ2-3
CDR3 protein: CASSLVGASTDTQYF

V gene: TRBV6-5
J gene: TRBJ2-3
CDR3 protein: CASSRQAGTDTQYF

V gene: TRBV2
J gene: TRBJ2-3
CDR3 protein: CASSGSAGTEDTQYF

V gene: TRBV3-1/TRBV3-2
J gene: TRBJ2-7
CDR3 protein: CASSLGGAAEQYF